This record looks at one TCR beta chain sequence and its context. CDR3 length equals 14 residues. CDR1 is KGHSH, CDR2 LQKENI, per germline. Trimming removed 5 bases from V and 3 bases from J, with 13 bases in between. The sample originates from a study of blood T cell repertoires in COVID-19. The repertoire was sequenced with immunoSEQ multiplex PCR; TCRdb's copy has only in-frame clones and lacks some. In the table there are approximately 180,000 clones, approximately 89% of which are singletons. The clonotype originates from a woman aged 40 to 50 with acute COVID-19. The sequenced sample was PBMCs or T cells enriched from blood (not recorded which). The chain carries TRBV18 and TRBJ1-1; D is perhaps TRBD1 (5 bases). The CDR3 nucleotides are TGTGCCAGCTCAGACAGCCTTACTGACACTGAAGCTTTCTTT. This gives the protein CASSDSLTDTEAFF.